The rows below give T cell receptor beta chains drawn from one sample of a study of beta chain features in type 1 diabetes. The assay was immunoSEQ multiplex PCR, and TCRdb's table has in-frame clones only and misses some. Of 120,000 to 150,000 clones listed, about 13% are singletons. The specimen was central memory CD4+ T cells from blood. The receptor set was obtained from a man aged 18 to 30 with type 1 diabetes. The CDR3 runs from the conserved cysteine through the conserved F or W.

V gene	CDR3 protein
TRBV7-9	CASSLGQGPLGNTIYF
TRBV5-1	CASSLPAGSTDTQYF
TRBV15	CATSRKGQNNQPQHF
TRBV14	CASSLGGGPMSSYEQYF
TRBV5-6	CASSSDTYNSPLHF
TRBV4-1	CASSGWEDTQYF
TRBV7-3	CASSRQGPNTGELFF
TRBV7-9	CASSFANTEAFF
TRBV7-4	CASSLGGARTYEQYF
TRBV19	CASTSMGKTEGYTF
TRBV30	CAWTVLGTLTDTQYF
TRBV11-2	CASSFSGTDTQYF
TRBV10-3	CAISEQQGYGYTF
TRBV29-1	CSVVRRGSVEQYF
TRBV2	CASSGGPSGANVLTF
TRBV5-1	CASSSREGATEAFF
TRBV15	CATSRAADGVYTF
TRBV7-3	CASSLRTGSWNEQFF
TRBV28	CASEPLTGLQGGNTIYF
TRBV7-2	CASSFYNEQFF
TRBV19	CASSPQGLTKNIQYF
TRBV10-1	CASSGTINNEQFF
TRBV7-3	CASSRGQGNIQYF
TRBV7-8	CASSIPAGTKDNEQFF
TRBV5-6	CASSLRRGPEAFF
TRBV10-3	CAISAGAANTEAFF
TRBV5-6	CASSSLANDRTRTDTQYF
TRBV30	CAWRESQAAYEKLFF
TRBV6-5	CASSYPPGVSYTF
TRBV6-5	CASSYSPGQGFETQYF
TRBV23-1	CASSQSRCLAKNIQYF
TRBV6-1	CASSGEPFTDTQYF
TRBV19	CASSILESTDTQYF
TRBV28	CASSLPAQGANEQFF
TRBV29-1	CSAEEGIIGYTF
TRBV4-1	CASSQDPPTSGTNNEQFF
TRBV6-5	CASSYTGGLGYEQYF
TRBV30	CAWSSGYQNIQYF
TRBV25-1	CATQSRAGEHNEQFF
TRBV10-3	CAIRDLRNTEAFF
TRBV15	CATSLVGGPTEAFF
TRBV13	CASSPTNRGAGTQYF
TRBV27	CASSYNRGEQYF
TRBV30	CAWKAPGRFGNTIYF
TRBV30	CAWSITWVFGSPLHF
TRBV28	CASSKQGATIAYGYTF
TRBV5-6	CASSLAENQPQHF
TRBV7-8	CASSSSDRARGYTF
TRBV5-1	CASRRTGDSNQPQHF
TRBV20-1	CRATENTEAFF
TRBV19	CASNMPGLAANYGYTF
TRBV30	CAWNRGGTDTQYF
TRBV7-3	CASSLTGGQTEAFF
TRBV29-1	CSVEVASRQGHGYTF
TRBV2	CASSVGTVGEQYF